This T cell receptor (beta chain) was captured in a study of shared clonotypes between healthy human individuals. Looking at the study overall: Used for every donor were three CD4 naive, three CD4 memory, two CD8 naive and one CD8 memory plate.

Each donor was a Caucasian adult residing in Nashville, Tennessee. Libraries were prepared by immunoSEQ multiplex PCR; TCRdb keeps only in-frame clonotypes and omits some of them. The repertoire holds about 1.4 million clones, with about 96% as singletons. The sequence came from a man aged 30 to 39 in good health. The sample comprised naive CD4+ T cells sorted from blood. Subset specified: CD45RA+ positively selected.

DNA for the CDR3: TGCGCCAGCAGGCACCTCCTTTCGGCCCACAATGAGCAGTTCTTC. Protein product: CASRHLLSAHNEQFF. The chain is built from TRBV4-3 and TRBJ2-1; D remains ambiguous. The ends were cut back, 6 bases at V and 5 bases at J, with 17 bases in the middle. Per the germline V gene, CDR1 is LGHNA and CDR2 is YSLEER. The CDR3 contains 15 residues.